A selection of T cell receptor beta chains follows, all from one sample in a study of blood T cell repertoires in COVID-19. This table comes from immunoSEQ multiplex PCR, and its TCRdb copy is limited to in-frame clones, with some not included. The profile shows around 290,000 clones, approximately 88% of them singletons. The sample consisted of PBMCs or T cells enriched from blood (not recorded which). All receptors derive from a woman aged 30 to 39 who had recovered from COVID-19. CDR3s leave out the opening cysteine and the closing phenylalanine or tryptophan. Fields, in order: J gene, D gene, V gene, CDR3 protein. D genes are given only for firm matches.

TRBJ2-5,TRBD1,TRBV4-2,ASSQGSGTEPTQY
TRBJ1-1,-,TRBV10-3,AIRGSLLGNTEAF
TRBJ2-7,TRBD2,TRBV5-4,ASSSYTSGSSYEQY
TRBJ1-1,-,TRBV28,ASSLLGVPGGNTEAF
TRBJ2-1,TRBD2,TRBV27,ASTLAGVDNEQF
TRBJ1-1,-,TRBV29-1,SVRRENTEAF
TRBJ2-7,-,TRBV19,ASSSGWSYEQY
TRBJ1-4,-,TRBV5-8,ASSFWRSNEKLF
TRBJ2-2,TRBD1,TRBV2,ASRFPGQGANGELF
TRBJ2-5,-,TRBV11-2,ASSLGRGWETQY
TRBJ1-2,-,TRBV30,ACGMGQGYGYT
TRBJ1-6,TRBD1,TRBV25-1,ASSSGQAVNSPLH
TRBJ2-1,TRBD1,TRBV28,ASPPTGWFYNEQF
TRBJ1-2,-,TRBV5-6,ASSPWGGGFRGYT
TRBJ1-6,TRBD1,TRBV10-3,AISDPTGDGSPLH
TRBJ1-2,-,TRBV11-3,ASSFSLVAGGYGYT
TRBJ1-3,-,TRBV5-1,ASSLAGGRTGNTIY
TRBJ2-7,-,TRBV28,ASSLDDGHSPYEQY
TRBJ2-1,-,TRBV9,ASGGVDNEQF
TRBJ2-1,-,TRBV3-1/TRBV3-2,ASRSYNEQF
TRBJ1-2,-,TRBV10-2,ASSESVRFISGT
TRBJ2-7,TRBD1,TRBV29-1,SGTGEGFRQY
TRBJ2-1,-,TRBV9,ASSVALESGEQF
TRBJ1-6,TRBD1,TRBV7-2,ASSLGQGDSPLH
TRBJ2-6,-,TRBV28,ASEADSGANVLT
TRBJ1-6,TRBD1,TRBV7-4,ARGQALSPLH
TRBJ1-2,-,TRBV15,ATSSGGYYGYT
TRBJ1-2,TRBD1,TRBV27,ASSLDRGYNT
TRBJ2-5,TRBD2,TRBV7-8,ASSVTGTSGETQY
TRBJ2-2,TRBD1,TRBV27,ASSRQGSNTGELF
TRBJ1-1,-,TRBV6-5,ASSYGGENTEAF
TRBJ2-5,-,TRBV6-2/TRBV6-3,ASSFDIARKQQETQY
TRBJ2-7,-,TRBV4-1,ASSQVARAAYEQY
TRBJ2-1,-,TRBV20-1,SARQSAEQF
TRBJ2-3,-,TRBV7-2,ASSLRGFEDTQY
TRBJ2-1,TRBD2,TRBV20-1,SASSAGATYNEQF
TRBJ1-5,-,TRBV15,ATSRGRHQPQH